One sample yielded the 28 T cell receptor beta chains listed below, sequenced in a study of tumor-infiltrating lymphocytes in primary liver carcinoma. Priming with a constant-region primer yielded TCR beta cDNA from 400 to 500 ng total RNA. ARM-PCR, slightly modified, supplied the TCR beta libraries through three nested multiplex PCR rounds. The first two PCR rounds used TRBV1-TRBV30 primers with a Cbeta primer, 10 cycles each. MiXCR, run by TCRdb on the multiplex PCR reads, gives a single entry per CDR3 protein. The table has some 43,000 distinct CDR3 sequences, about two thirds seen once. Without any cell sorting, about 20-31 mg of bulk tissue yielded co-extracted RNA and DNA. Material for sequencing was liver tumor tissue from sampling region 5. Subset in this sample: tumor region T5, tumor centre. The receptors were gathered from a man aged 40-49 years with primary liver carcinoma and hepatitis B virus infection.

About this clonotype: One junction end disagrees with the germline gene, perhaps due to a read error. V usage is TRBV29-1 and J usage is TRBJ2-3; D uncertain. CDR1 SQVTM and CDR2 ANQGSEA come from the germline V gene. The CDR3 loop spans 13 amino acids. The CDR3 is CSVNAAGTDRQYF. Written as DNA, the CDR3 is TGCAGCGTCAACGCGGCAGGCACAGATAGGCAGTATTTT.

There are many counts of this clonotype. The rearrangement uses TRBV6-6 and TRBJ2-7; 9 bases are a match to TRBD1. J gave up 1 base and V 6 bases, and 7 bases lay outside the gene matches. CDR1 and CDR2 (germline): MNHNY, SVGAGI (reference sequence). CDR3 size: 15 residues. This CDR3 reads CASRDHGTGSYEQYF. The CDR3 DNA reads as TGTGCCAGCAGGGATCACGGGACAGGGTCCTACGAGCAGTACTTC.

Note on this clonotype: One end of the junction fails to match germline, which may point to a read error. The rearrangement links TRBV4-2 to TRBJ1-5, with D maybe TRBD1 (6 bases). The CDR3 spans 15 residues. CDR1 and CDR2 from the germline V gene are LGHNA and YNFKEQ. The CDR3: CAISPGGGDNQPQHF. The CDR3 DNA reads as TGTGCCATCAGCCCTGGAGGGGGTGACAATCAGCCCCAACATTTT.

The rearrangement joins TRBV21-1 to TRBJ2-7; the tabulated D call, TRBD2, remains unverified against the DNA. TRBV21-1 is an annotated pseudogene. This CDR3 contains 21 residues. CDR3 protein: CASSNVVYEGTSGSPNYEQHF. The DNA for the CDR3 is TGTGCCAGCAGCAACGTGGTCTATGAGGGGACTAGCGGGAGTCCTAACTACGAGCAGCACTTC.

Remarks on this clonotype: The junction departs from germline at one end; a sequencing error may be responsible. The chain has TRBV12-3 or TRBV12-4 and TRBJ1-2; perhaps TRBD1 as D (5 bases). This CDR3 has 14 amino acids. The CDR3 loop is CANSSTGYGGGYTF. The DNA for the CDR3 is TGTGCCAACAGTTCCACAGGATACGGGGGTGGCTACACCTTC.

A remark on this clonotype: A junction end diverges from the germline sequence, so it may reflect a read error. V gene TRBV12-3 or TRBV12-4 combines with J gene TRBJ2-1; TRBD2 matches at 8 bases. The CDR3 runs 18 residues. CDR3 sequence: CTSSPRGAGEGSCNEQFF. The CDR3 nucleotides read TGTACCAGCAGTCCTAGGGGAGCGGGAGAAGGCTCATGCAATGAGCAGTTCTTC.

Comment on this clonotype: A much larger clone sits a single nucleotide away, making a read error possible. The chain is built from TRBV28 and TRBJ2-7, with 10 nucleotides matching TRBD2. The CDR3 is made up of 15 amino acids. Per the germline V gene, CDR1 is MDHEN and CDR2 is SYDVKM. The CDR3: CAGSFSASGSYEQYF. DNA for the CDR3: TGTGCCGGCAGTTTCTCGGCTAGCGGGAGCTACGAGCAGTACTTC.

A note on this clonotype: One end of the junction varies from germline; a read error may be responsible. The chain uses TRBV11-1 and TRBJ2-3; 8 bases fit TRBD2. The CDR3 is 16 amino acids. CDR1 and CDR2 (germline): SGHAT, FQDESV (reference sequence). Here the CDR3 reads CASSNGLAVSTDRQYF. In DNA form, the CDR3 reads TGTGCCAGCAGCAATGGACTAGCTGTTAGCACAGATAGGCAGTATTTT.

V and J are TRBV11-3 and TRBJ2-3, with D possibly matching TRBD2 (7 bases). This CDR3 is built from 14 residues. Per the germline V gene, CDR1 is SGHNT and CDR2 is YENEEA. The ends were cut back, 9 bases at V and 5 bases at J, with 18 bases in the middle. CDR3 region: CARGPSGGIDTQYF. The CDR3 coding sequence is TGTGCCAGAGGCCCATCGGGGGGCATAGATACGCAGTATTTT.

In this sample, this clonotype turned up a few times. It is likely a read error, because the conserved phenylalanine at the end of the CDR3 is missing. The chain employs TRBV11-2 and TRBJ2-7; D may be TRBD2 (5 bases). The CDR3 spans 13 residues. CDR1 and CDR2 from the germline V gene are SGHAT and FQNNGV. The CDR3 coding sequence is TGTGCCAGTAGCTTAAGTGAGCTAGCCTCGCAGTACTCC. Encoded protein: CASSLSELASQYS.

This chain connects TRBV7-3 to TRBJ2-3; D may match TRBD1 or TRBD2 (5 bases each). The germline V gene encodes CDR1 SGHTA and CDR2 FQGTGA. With 4 bases removed from V and 3 bases from J, the gap between germline ends came to 8 bases. There are 13 residues in the CDR3. The CDR3 DNA sequence: TGTGCCAGCAGCTCGGGACGAACAGATACGCAGTATTTT. Protein product: CASSSGRTDTQYF.

To note about this clonotype: It may be a read error: a sequence one base away is much more abundant. Here the CDR3 DNA reads TGTGTCAGTAGTCTGACTCTTGAAAAACTGTTTTTT. It specifies CVSSLTLEKLFF. The chain is built from TRBV19 and TRBJ1-4; D unresolved. The CDR3 contains 12 residues. In germline, CDR1 is LNHDA, CDR2 SQIVND (reference sequence).

This chain connects TRBV12-3 or TRBV12-4 to TRBJ2-5; D is possibly TRBD2 (6 bases). The CDR3 consists of 15 residues. Between the trimmed V and J ends, which lost 5 bases and 2 bases, there was a span of 15 bases. The DNA of the CDR3 is TGTGCCAGCAGTGGGCAACAAGGGAGGCAAGAGACCCAGTACTTC. Translated: CASSGQQGRQETQYF.

In nucleotides, the CDR3 is TGCGCCATTAGCTTGGCTCCAGGATGGGAAACTGAAGCTTTCTTT. Translating gives CAISLAPGWETEAFF. This sequence joins TRBV5-1 and TRBJ1-1; D ambiguous. V lost 9 bases and J 5 bases, leaving 23 bases between the germline ends. The germline CDR1 and CDR2 sequences are SGHRS and YFSETQ. This CDR3 spans 15 amino acids.

Points on this clonotype: Germline is not matched at one junction end, which may reflect a read error. The CDR3 DNA reads TGTAGCATTGAGGGGGAGCGGGGAAACACAGATACGCAGTATTTT. Translating it yields CSIEGERGNTDTQYF. J is TRBJ2-3 and V is TRBV29-1; D might be TRBD2 (7 bases). CDR3 length equals 15 residues. The germline CDR1 and CDR2 sequences are SQVTM and ANQGSEA.

About this clonotype itself: A junction end diverges from the germline sequence, so it may reflect a read error. J is TRBJ2-3 and V is TRBV12-3 or TRBV12-4; 8 bases fit TRBD2. The CDR3 sequence is 16 residues long. This chain's CDR3 is CASSSLSGSTTGTQYF. The CDR3 DNA follows: TGTGCCAGCAGTTCCCTAAGCGGGAGCACTACAGGTACGCAGTATTTT.

There are many counts of this clonotype. The chain joins TRBV4-2 to TRBJ2-1; D might be TRBD2 (6 bases). The germline V gene encodes CDR1 LGHNA and CDR2 YNFKEQ. Trimming cost V 0 bases and J 0 bases, with 9 bases left between them. There are 16 residues in the CDR3. The CDR3, as DNA: TGTGCCAGCAGCCAAGAAGCGGGTAGCTCCTACAATGAGCAGTTCTTC. Its translation is CASSQEAGSSYNEQFF.

This chain connects TRBV10-3 to TRBJ2-1; 8 bases are shared with TRBD2. The CDR3 is 18 amino acids. Germline V gene data show CDR1 as ENHRY and CDR2 as SYGVKD. After removal of 2 bases from V and 9 bases from J, the junction contained 18 bases not matched to a gene. CDR3 coding DNA: TGTGCCATCAGTGAGGTAAGTACCGGACTAGCTGGAGTAGGTGAGCAGTTCTTC. It yields the protein CAISEVSTGLAGVGEQFF.

On this clonotype itself: No conserved phenylalanine or tryptophan ends this CDR3, so it is likely a read error. The V call is TRBV4-2, the J call TRBJ2-2; tentative D call: TRBD2 (6 bases). This CDR3 spans 15 amino acids. The germline CDR1 and CDR2 sequences are LGHNA and YNFKEQ. The CDR3 DNA sequence: TGTGCCAGCAGCTCCGAGCGGGCGAACATCGGGGAGCTGTTTTGT. Its protein is CASSSERANIGELFC.

Points on this clonotype: Germline and junction disagree at one end, which may indicate a read error. V gene TRBV12-3 or TRBV12-4 combines with J gene TRBJ2-7, with D hard to call. The length of the CDR3 is 16 residues. For the CDR3, the DNA is TGTGCCAGCAATTTATCTTACTCCTGGAGAACCCACGAGCAGTACTTC. It translates to CASNLSYSWRTHEQYF.

Points on this clonotype: This could be a read error, since a much larger clone is one nucleotide away. The chain carries TRBV5-4 and TRBJ2-2; tentatively, D is TRBD2 (6 bases). V was pared by 4 bases and J by 5 bases, with 18 bases between. Looked up from germline, CDR1 is SGHNT and CDR2 is YYREEE (reference sequence). The CDR3 has 16 residues. CDR3 amino acids: CASSPSDKGGTGELFF. The DNA of the CDR3 is TGTGCCAGCAGCCCCTCGGACAAGGGAGGAACCGGGGAGCTGTTTTTT.

Regarding this clonotype: This may arise from a read error, as a much more abundant clone is one base away. The chain employs TRBV30 and TRBJ1-2; D not resolved. This CDR3 has 12 amino acids. Germline-derived CDR1 and CDR2 are GTSNPN and SVGIG (reference sequence). Trimming stripped 0 bases from V and 5 bases from J, with 7 bases between. Here the CDR3 reads CAWSVEAYGYTF. CDR3 coding DNA: TGTGCCTGGAGTGTCGAGGCATATGGCTACACCTTC.

Comments on this clonotype: A much larger clonotype is one base distant, so this may be a read error. The genes are TRBV30 and TRBJ1-2; D remains unclear. Germline V gene data show CDR1 as GTSNPN and CDR2 as SVGIG (reference sequence). This CDR3 region has 14 residues. For the CDR3, the DNA is TGTGCCTGGAGTACCGGGATCCCTAACCATGGCTACACCTTC. Encoded protein: CAWSTGIPNHGYTF.

There are a few counts of this clonotype. A clone one base away is much larger, so this may be a read error. The V and J genes are TRBV12-3 or TRBV12-4 and TRBJ2-7; no clear D. This CDR3 spans 12 amino acids. V shed 0 bases and J shed 6 bases, with 6 bases lying between them. The CDR3 region has the DNA TGTGCCAGCAGTTTAGCGTACGGCGAGCAGTACTTC. It yields the protein CASSLAYGEQYF.

A word on this clonotype: At one boundary the junction diverges from the germline segment, which might be a read error. The V call is TRBV11-2, the J call TRBJ1-3; D might be TRBD1 (6 bases). Germline CDR1 reads SGHAT; CDR2 reads FQNNGV. This CDR3 has 14 residues. The CDR3 DNA follows: TGTGCCAACAGCCCCTCGACAGGAGGAGACATCATATATTTT. Amino acids: CANSPSTGGDIIYF. Looking up the rest from reference TRBV11-2 and TRBJ1-3 gives the full variable domain: EAGVAQSPRYKIIEKRQSVAFWCNPISGHATLYWYQQILGQGPKLLIQFQNNGVVDDSQLPKDRFSAERLKGVDSTLKIQPAKLEDSAVYLCANSPSTGGDIIYFGEGSWLTVV.

This clonotype came up once. Since a much larger clone is just one base distant, this may be a read error. V is TRBV28 and J is TRBJ2-7, with 7 bases identical to TRBD2. This CDR3 spans 13 amino acids. Germline V gene sequence: CDR1 MDHEN, CDR2 SYDVKM. In DNA, the CDR3 is TGTGCCAGCAGTTTACGGGGGGTCTACGAGCGGTACTTC. It translates to CASSLRGVYERYF.

Comments on this clonotype: One end of the junction does not line up with germline, which may come from a read error. The chain combines TRBV7-3 with TRBJ2-3; the match to TRBD2 covers 8 bases. The germline gives CDR1 SGHTA, CDR2 FQGTGA. CDR3 length: 18 amino acids. The CDR3 region is CASSLAEAGVEGTDAQYF. CDR3 nucleotides: TGTGCCAGCAGCTTAGCGGAAGCGGGAGTGGAGGGCACAGATGCGCAGTATTTT. The variable domain in full, completed from reference TRBV7-3 and TRBJ2-3, reads GAGVSQTPSNKVTEKGKYVELRCDPISGHTALYWYRQSLGQGPEFLIYFQGTGAADDSGLPNDRFFAVRPEGSVSTLKIQRTERGDSAVYLCASSLAEAGVEGTDAQYFGPGTRLTVL.

The table lists this clonotype with many counts. This chain connects TRBV28 to TRBJ1-4, with TRBD1 matching over 7 bases. Germline V gene lookup returns CDR1 MDHEN and CDR2 SYDVKM. This CDR3 has 12 amino acids. After removal of 7 bases from V and 8 bases from J, the junction contained 4 bases not matched to a gene. The CDR3, as DNA: TGTGCCAGCACCGGACAGGACGAAAAACTGTTTTTT. Amino acids: CASTGQDEKLFF.